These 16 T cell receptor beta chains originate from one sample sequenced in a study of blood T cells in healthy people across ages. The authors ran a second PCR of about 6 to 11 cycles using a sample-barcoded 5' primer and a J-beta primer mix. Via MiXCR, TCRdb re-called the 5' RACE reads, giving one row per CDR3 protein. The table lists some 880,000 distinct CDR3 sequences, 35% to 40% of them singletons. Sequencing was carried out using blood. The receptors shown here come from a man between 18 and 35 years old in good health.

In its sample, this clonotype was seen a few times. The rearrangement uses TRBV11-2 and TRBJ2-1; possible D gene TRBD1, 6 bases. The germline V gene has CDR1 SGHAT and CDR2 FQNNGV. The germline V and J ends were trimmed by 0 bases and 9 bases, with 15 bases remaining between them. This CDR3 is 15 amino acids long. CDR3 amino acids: CASSLDQGQGIEQFF. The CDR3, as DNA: TGTGCCAGCAGCTTAGATCAGGGGCAGGGCATTGAGCAGTTCTTC.

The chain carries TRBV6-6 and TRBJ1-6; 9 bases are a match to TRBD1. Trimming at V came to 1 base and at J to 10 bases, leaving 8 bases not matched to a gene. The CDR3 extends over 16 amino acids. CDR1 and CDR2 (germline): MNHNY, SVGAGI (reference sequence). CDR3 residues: CASSYLGGTGNSPLHF. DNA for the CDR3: TGTGCCAGCAGTTACTTGGGGGGGACAGGGAACTCACCCCTCCACTTT.

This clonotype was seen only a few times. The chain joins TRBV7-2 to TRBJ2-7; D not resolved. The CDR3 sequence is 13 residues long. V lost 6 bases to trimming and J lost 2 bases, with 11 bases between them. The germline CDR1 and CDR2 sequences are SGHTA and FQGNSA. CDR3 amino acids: CASSKAAPYEQYF. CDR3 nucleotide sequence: TGTGCCAGCAGTAAGGCAGCCCCCTACGAGCAGTACTTC.

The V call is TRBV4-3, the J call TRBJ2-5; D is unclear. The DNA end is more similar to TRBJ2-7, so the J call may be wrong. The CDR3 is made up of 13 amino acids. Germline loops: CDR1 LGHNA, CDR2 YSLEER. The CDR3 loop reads CASSQPPSDEQYF. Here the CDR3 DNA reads TGCGCCAGCAGCCAACCACCATCGGACGAGCAGTACTTC.

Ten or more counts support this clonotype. The chain's CDR3 is CASSRQVTYEQYF. The CDR3 nucleotides read TGTGCCAGCAGTCGACAGGTGACCTACGAGCAGTACTTC. V gene TRBV6-1 combines with J gene TRBJ2-7; tentative D call: TRBD1 (6 bases). The CDR3 consists of 13 residues. Trimming pared 5 bases from V and 2 bases from J, leaving 10 bases between. Germline V gives CDR1 MNHNS, CDR2 SASEGT.

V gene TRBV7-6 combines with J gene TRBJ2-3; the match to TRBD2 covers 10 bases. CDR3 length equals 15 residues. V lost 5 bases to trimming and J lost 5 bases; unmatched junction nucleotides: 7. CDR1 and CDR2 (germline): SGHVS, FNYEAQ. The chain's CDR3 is CASSLSGGPLDTQYF. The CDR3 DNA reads TGTGCCAGCAGCCTTAGCGGGGGGCCCCTAGATACGCAGTATTTT.

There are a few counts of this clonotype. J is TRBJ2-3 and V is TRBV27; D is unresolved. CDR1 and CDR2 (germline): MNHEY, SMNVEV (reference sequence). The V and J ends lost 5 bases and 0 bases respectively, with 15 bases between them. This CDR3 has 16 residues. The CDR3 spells CASSPYSYPSTDTQYF. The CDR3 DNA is TGTGCCAGCAGTCCTTACAGTTATCCTAGCACAGATACGCAGTATTTT.

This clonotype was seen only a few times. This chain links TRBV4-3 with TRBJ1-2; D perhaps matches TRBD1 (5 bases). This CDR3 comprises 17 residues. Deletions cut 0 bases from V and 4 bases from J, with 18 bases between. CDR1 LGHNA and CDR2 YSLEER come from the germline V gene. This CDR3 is CASSQDLVQAGSYGYTF. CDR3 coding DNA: TGCGCCAGCAGCCAAGATTTAGTCCAAGCAGGGAGCTATGGCTACACCTTC.

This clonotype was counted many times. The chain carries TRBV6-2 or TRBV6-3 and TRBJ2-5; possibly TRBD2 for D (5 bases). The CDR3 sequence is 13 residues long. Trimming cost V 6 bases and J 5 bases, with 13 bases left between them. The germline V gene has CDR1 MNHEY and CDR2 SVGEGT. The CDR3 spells CASSPTGLETQYF. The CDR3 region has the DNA TGTGCCAGCAGCCCGACGGGGTTGGAGACCCAGTACTTC.

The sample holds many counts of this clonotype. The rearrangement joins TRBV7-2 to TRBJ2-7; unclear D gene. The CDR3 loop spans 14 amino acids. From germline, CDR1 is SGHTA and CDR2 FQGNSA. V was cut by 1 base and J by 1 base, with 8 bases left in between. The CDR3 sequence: CASSLGTTSYEQYF. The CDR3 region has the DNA TGTGCCAGCAGCTTAGGAACCACATCCTACGAGCAGTACTTC.

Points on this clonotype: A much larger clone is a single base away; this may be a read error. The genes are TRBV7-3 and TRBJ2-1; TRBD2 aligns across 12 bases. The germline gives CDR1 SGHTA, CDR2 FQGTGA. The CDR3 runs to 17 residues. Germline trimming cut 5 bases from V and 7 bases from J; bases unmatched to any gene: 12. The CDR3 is CASSPQRGTSGFNEQFF. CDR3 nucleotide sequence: TGTGCCAGCAGCCCCCAGCGGGGGACTAGCGGGTTTAATGAGCAGTTCTTC.

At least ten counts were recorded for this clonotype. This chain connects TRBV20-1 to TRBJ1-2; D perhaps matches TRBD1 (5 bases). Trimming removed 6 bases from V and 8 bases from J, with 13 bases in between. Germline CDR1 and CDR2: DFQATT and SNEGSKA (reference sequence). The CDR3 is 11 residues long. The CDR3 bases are TGCAGTGCCCAGACAGACGGAGGCTACACCTTC. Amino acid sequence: CSAQTDGGYTF.

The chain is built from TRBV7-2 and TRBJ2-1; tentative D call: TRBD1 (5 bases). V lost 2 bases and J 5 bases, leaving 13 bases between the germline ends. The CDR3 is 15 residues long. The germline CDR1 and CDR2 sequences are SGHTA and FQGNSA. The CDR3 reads CASSLSTGRHNEQFF. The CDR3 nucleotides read TGTGCCAGCAGCTTAAGTACAGGCCGGCACAATGAGCAGTTCTTC. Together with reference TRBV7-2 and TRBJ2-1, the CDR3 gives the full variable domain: GAGVSQSPSNKVTEKGKDVELRCDPISGHTALYWYRQSLGQGLEFLIYFQGNSAPDKSGLPSDRFSAERTGGSVSTLTIQRTQQEDSAVYLCASSLSTGRHNEQFFGPGTRLTVL.

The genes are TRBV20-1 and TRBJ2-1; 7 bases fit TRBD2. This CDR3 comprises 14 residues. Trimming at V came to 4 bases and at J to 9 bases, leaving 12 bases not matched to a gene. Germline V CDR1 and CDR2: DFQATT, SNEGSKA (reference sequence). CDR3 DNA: TGCAGTGCTACACTACCGGGGGGTGCCGGTGAGCAGTTCTTC. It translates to CSATLPGGAGEQFF.

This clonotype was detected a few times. For the CDR3, the DNA is TGTGCCAGCAGCGTAGGGAGAGCGGGTTCCTCCTACAATGAGCAGTTCTTC. Translation: CASSVGRAGSSYNEQFF. V and J are TRBV9 and TRBJ2-1, with D perhaps TRBD2 (6 bases). The germline V gene has CDR1 SGDLS and CDR2 YYNGEE. V lost 0 bases to trimming and J lost 0 bases, with 13 bases between them. The CDR3 length is 17 residues. The variable domain in full, completed from reference TRBV9 and TRBJ2-1, reads DSGVTQTPKHLITATGQRVTLRCSPRSGDLSVYWYQQSLDQGLQFLIQYYNGEERAKGNILERFSAQQFPDLHSELNLSSLELGDSALYFCASSVGRAGSSYNEQFFGPGTRLTVL.

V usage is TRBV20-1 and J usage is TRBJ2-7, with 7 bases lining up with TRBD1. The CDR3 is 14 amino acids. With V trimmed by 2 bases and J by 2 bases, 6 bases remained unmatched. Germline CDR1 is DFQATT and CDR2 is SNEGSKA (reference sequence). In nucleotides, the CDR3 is TGCAGTGCTAGATCTCCAGGGGGAACCTACGAGCAGTACTTC. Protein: CSARSPGGTYEQYF.